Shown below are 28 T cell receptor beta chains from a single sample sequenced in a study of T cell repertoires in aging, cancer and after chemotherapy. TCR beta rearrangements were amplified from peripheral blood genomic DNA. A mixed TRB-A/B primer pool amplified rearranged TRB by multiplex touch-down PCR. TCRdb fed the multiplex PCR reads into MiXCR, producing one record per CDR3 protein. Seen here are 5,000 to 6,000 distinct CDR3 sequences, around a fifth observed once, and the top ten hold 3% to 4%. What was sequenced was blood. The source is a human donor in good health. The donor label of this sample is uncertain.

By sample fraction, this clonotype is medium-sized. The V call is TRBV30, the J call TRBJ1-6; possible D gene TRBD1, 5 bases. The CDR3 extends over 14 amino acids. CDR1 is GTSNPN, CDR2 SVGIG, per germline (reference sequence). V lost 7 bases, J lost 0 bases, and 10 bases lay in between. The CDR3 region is CASRQSSYNSPLHF. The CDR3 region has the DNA TGTGCCTCCAGACAGAGCTCCTATAATTCACCCCTCCACTTT.

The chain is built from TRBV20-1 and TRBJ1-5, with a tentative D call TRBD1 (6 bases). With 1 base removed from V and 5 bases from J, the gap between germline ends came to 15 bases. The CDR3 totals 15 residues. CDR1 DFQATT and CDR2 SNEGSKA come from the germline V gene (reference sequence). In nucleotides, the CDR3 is TGCAGTGCTAGAGTTTCGGGACAAGTCGATCAGCCCCAGCATTTT. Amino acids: CSARVSGQVDQPQHF.

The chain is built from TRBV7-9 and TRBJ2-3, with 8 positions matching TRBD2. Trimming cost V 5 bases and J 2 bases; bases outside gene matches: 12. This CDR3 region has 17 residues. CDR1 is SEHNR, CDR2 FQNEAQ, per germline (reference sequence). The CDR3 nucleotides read TGTGCCAGCAGCGACACAGGCGGGACTAGGAACACAGATACGCAGTATTTT. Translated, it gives CASSDTGGTRNTDTQYF.

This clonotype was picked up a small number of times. The CDR3 DNA reads as TGTGCCAGCAGCTCGGACAGCAACACTGAAGCTTTCTTT. Amino acids: CASSSDSNTEAFF. The chain carries TRBV7-6 and TRBJ1-1; D may be TRBD1 (6 bases). Germline V gives CDR1 SGHVS, CDR2 FNYEAQ. The CDR3 runs to 13 residues. V was shortened by 4 bases and J by 2 bases, with 8 bases between the two germline ends.

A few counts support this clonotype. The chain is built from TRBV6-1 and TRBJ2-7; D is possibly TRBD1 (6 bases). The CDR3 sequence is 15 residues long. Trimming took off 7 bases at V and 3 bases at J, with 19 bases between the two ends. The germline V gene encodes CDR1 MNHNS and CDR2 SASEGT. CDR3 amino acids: CASIYRESSYYEQYF. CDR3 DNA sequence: TGTGCCAGCATTTACAGGGAATCCTCCTACTACGAGCAGTACTTC.

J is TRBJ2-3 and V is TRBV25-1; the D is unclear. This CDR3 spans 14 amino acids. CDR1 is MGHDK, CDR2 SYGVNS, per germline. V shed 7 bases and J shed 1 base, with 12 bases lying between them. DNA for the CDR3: TGTGCCAGCACCTTAACCGGCGGCACAGATACGCAGTATTTT. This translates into CASTLTGGTDTQYF.

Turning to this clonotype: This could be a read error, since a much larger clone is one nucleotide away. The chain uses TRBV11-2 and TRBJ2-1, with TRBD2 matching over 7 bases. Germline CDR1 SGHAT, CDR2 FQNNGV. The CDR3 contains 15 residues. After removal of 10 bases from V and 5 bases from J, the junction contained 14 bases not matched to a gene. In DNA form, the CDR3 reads TGTGCCACCGCTGGGGGACTATTGGGCCACAATGAGCAGTTCTTC. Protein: CATAGGLLGHNEQFF.

CDR3 DNA: TGTGCCAGCAGCGGAGGAATCGGGACAGTTTACAGTGGCTACACCTTC. Translation: CASSGGIGTVYSGYTF. The V gene is TRBV21-1, the J gene TRBJ1-2; the D segment call TRBD1 is taken from the table without a DNA check. TRBV21-1 is designated a pseudogene. This CDR3 is 16 amino acids long.

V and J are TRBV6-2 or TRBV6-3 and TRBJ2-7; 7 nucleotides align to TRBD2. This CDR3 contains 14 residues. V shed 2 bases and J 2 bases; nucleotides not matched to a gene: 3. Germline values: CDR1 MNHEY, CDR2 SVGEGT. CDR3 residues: CASSYGGGTYEQYF. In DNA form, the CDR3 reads TGTGCCAGCAGTTACGGGGGGGGGACCTACGAGCAGTACTTC.

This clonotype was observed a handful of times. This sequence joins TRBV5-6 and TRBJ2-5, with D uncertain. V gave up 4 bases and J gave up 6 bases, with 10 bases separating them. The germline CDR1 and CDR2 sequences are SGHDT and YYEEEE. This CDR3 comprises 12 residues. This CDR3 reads CASSPAWKTQYF. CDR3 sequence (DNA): TGTGCCAGCAGCCCCGCCTGGAAGACCCAGTACTTC. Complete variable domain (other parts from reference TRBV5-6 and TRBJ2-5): DAGVTQSPTHLIKTRGQQVTLRCSPKSGHDTVSWYQQALGQGPQFIFQYYEEEERQRGNFPDRFSGHQFPNYSSELNVNALLLGDSALYLCASSPAWKTQYFGPGTRLLVL.

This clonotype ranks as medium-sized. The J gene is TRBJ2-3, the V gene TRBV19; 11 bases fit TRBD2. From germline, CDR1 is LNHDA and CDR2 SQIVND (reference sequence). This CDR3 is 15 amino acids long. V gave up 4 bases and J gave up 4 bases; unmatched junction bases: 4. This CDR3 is CASSKLAGVSDTQYF. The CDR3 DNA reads TGTGCCAGTAGTAAACTAGCGGGGGTCTCAGATACGCAGTATTTT.

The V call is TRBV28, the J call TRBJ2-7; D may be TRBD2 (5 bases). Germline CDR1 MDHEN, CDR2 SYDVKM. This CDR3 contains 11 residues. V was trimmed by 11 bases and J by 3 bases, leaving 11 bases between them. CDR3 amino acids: CAGGSVYEQYF. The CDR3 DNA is TGTGCCGGCGGTAGCGTCTACGAGCAGTACTTC.

CDR3: CASSPRGAGELFF. CDR3 DNA sequence: TGTGCCAGTAGCCCCCGGGGGGCCGGGGAGCTGTTTTTT. The rearrangement uses TRBV19 and TRBJ2-2, with 7 positions matching TRBD2. Unmatched junction bases numbered 4, after V lost 6 bases and J lost 6 bases. Germline V CDR1 and CDR2: LNHDA, SQIVND (reference sequence). CDR3 length equals 13 residues.

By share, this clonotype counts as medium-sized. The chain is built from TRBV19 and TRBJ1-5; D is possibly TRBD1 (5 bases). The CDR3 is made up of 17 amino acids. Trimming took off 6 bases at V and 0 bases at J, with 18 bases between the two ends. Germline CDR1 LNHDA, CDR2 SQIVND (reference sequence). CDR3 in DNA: TGTGCCAGTAGGATGACGAATACAGGAAATAGCAATCAGCCCCAGCATTTT. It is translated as CASRMTNTGNSNQPQHF.

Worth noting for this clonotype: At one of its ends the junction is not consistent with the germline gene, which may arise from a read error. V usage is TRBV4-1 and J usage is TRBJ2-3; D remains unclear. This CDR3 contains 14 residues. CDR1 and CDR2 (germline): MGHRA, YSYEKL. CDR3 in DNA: TGCGCCTGCAGCCAAAACTTCGACACAGATACGCAGTATTTT. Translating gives CACSQNFDTDTQYF.

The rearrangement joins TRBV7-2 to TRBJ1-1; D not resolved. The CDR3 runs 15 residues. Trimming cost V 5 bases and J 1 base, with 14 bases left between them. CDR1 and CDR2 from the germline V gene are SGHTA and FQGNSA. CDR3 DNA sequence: TGTGCCAGCAGCCCGTCCAGGAGACAGAACACTGAAGCTTTCTTT. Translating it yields CASSPSRRQNTEAFF.

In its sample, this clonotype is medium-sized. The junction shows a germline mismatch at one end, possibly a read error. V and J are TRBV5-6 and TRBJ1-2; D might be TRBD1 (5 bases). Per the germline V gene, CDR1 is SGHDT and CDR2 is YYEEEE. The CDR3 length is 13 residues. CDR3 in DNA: TGTGCCAGCAGATTGGGGCAGAGCTATGGCTACACCTTC. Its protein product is CASRLGQSYGYTF.

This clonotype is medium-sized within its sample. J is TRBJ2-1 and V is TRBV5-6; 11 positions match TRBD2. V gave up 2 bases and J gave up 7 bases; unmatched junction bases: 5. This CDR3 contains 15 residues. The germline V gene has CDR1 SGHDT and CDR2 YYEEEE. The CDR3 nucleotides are TGTGCCAGCAGCTTTAGCGGGGGGGGCCATAATGAGCAGTTCTTC. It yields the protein CASSFSGGGHNEQFF.

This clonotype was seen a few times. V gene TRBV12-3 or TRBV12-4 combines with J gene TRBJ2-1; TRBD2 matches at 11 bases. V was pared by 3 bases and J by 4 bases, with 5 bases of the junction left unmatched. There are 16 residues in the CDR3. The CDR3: CASSLGLADKYNEQFF. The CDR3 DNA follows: TGTGCCAGCAGTTTGGGACTAGCGGACAAATACAATGAGCAGTTCTTC.

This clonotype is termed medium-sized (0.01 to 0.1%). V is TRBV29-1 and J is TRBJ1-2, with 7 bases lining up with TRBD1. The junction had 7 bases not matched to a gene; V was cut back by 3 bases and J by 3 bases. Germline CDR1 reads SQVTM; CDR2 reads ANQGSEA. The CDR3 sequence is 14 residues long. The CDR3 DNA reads TGCAGCGTTGATGCTCTAGGGGGCGACTATGGCTACACCTTC. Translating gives CSVDALGGDYGYTF.

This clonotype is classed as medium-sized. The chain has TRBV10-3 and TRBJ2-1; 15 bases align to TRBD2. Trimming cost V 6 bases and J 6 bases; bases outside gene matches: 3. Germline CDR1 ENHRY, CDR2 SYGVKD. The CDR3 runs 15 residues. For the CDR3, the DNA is TGTGCCATCAGCCCGGGACTAGCGGGGGGCAATGAGCAGTTCTTC. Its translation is CAISPGLAGGNEQFF.

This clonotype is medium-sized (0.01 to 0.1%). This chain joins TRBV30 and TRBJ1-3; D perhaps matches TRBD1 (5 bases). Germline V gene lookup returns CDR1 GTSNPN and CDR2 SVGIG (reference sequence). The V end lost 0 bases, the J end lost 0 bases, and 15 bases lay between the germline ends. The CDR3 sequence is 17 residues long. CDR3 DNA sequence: TGTGCCTGGAGTGTCGTAGGGGATTTCCTCTCTGGAAACACCATATATTTT. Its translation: CAWSVVGDFLSGNTIYF.

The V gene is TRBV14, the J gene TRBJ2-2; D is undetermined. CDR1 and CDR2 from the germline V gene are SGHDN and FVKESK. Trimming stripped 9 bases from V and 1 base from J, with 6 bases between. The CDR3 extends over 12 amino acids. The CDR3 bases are TGTGCCAGAGGCCTGAACACCGGGGAGCTGTTTTTT. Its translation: CARGLNTGELFF.

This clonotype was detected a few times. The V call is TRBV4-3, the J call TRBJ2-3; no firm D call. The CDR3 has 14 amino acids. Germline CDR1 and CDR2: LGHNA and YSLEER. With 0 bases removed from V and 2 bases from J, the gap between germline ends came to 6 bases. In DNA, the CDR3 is TGCGCCAGCAGCCAAGAGGTCCTCACAGATACGCAGTATTTT. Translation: CASSQEVLTDTQYF.

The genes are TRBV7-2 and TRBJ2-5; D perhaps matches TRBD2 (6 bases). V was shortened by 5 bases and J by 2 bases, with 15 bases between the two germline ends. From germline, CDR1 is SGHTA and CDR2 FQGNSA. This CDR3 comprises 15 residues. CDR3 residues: CASSLVAEFQETQYF. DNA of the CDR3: TGTGCCAGCAGCCTGGTAGCGGAATTTCAAGAGACCCAGTACTTC. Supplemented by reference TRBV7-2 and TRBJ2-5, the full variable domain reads GAGVSQSPSNKVTEKGKDVELRCDPISGHTALYWYRQSLGQGLEFLIYFQGNSAPDKSGLPSDRFSAERTGGSVSTLTIQRTQQEDSAVYLCASSLVAEFQETQYFGPGTRLLVL.

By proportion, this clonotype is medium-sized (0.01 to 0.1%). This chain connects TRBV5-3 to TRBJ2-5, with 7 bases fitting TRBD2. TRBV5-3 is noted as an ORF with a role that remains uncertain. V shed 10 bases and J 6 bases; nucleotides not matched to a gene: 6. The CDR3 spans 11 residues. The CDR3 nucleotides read TGTGCCGGGGGGAGGGAGCAGACCCAGTACTTC. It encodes CAGGREQTQYF.

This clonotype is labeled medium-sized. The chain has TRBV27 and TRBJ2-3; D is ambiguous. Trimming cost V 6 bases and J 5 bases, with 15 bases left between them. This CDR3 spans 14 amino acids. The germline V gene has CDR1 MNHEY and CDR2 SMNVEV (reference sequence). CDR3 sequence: CASSEGPHIDTQYF. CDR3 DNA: TGTGCCAGCAGCGAAGGTCCGCATATAGATACGCAGTATTTT.

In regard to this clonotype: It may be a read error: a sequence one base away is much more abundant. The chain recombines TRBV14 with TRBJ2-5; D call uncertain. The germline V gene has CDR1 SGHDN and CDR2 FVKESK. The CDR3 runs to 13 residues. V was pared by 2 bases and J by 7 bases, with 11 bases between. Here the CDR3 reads CASSQSRVGTQYF. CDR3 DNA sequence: TGTGCCAGCAGCCAATCTAGGGTCGGGACCCAGTACTTC.